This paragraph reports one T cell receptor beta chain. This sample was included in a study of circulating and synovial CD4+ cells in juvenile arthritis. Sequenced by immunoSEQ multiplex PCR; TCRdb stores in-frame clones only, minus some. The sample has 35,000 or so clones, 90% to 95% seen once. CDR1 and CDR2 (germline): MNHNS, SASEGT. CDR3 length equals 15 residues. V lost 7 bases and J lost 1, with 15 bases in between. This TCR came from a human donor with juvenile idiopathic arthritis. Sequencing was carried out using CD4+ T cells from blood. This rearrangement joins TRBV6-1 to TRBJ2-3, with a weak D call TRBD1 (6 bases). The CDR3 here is CASTRTGSRTDTQYF. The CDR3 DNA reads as TGTGCCAGCACCCGAACAGGGTCCCGCACAGATACGCAGTATTTT.